What follows are 21 T cell receptor beta chains derived from one specimen sequenced in a study of tumor and adjacent non-tumor tissue in lung cancer. A modified ARM-PCR protocol with three rounds of nested PCR amplified TCRbeta. TCRdb processed the multiplex PCR reads anew with MiXCR; each CDR3 protein has one entry. The sample holds more than 85,000 distinct CDR3 sequences, 75% to 90% seen once. RNA was extracted from bulk tissue without any cell sorting. Source material: lung tumor tissue. Source of these receptors: a man aged 70-80 years with non-small cell lung cancer.

The chain links TRBV12-3 or TRBV12-4 to TRBJ2-3; the D call may be TRBD1 or TRBD2 (5 bases each). The V gene lost 3 bases and the J gene lost 4 bases, with 14 bases spanning the gap. There are 15 residues in the CDR3. CDR3 in amino acids: CASSLGDVGPDTQYF. The CDR3 DNA reads as TGTGCCAGCAGTTTGGGGGACGTGGGACCAGATACGCAGTATTTT.

On this clonotype itself: Germline and junction disagree at one end, which may indicate a read error. The CDR3 bases are TGTGCCTGCAGCGCGAATCCGGGACAGAGCTCCTACGAGCAGTACTTC. This gives the protein CACSANPGQSSYEQYF. The chain joins TRBV2 to TRBJ2-7, with 7 bases identical to TRBD1. Germline V CDR1 and CDR2: SNHLY, FYNNEI. CDR3 length equals 16 residues.

As regards this clonotype: The CDR3 does not end in the conserved phenylalanine or tryptophan, so this is likely a read error. The chain joins TRBV6-2 or TRBV6-3 to TRBJ2-1; D remains ambiguous. The CDR3 has 11 residues. Per germline, CDR1 MNHEY and CDR2 SVGEGT. CDR3 protein: CVSSYMVSQFL. The CDR3 nucleotides are TGTGTCAGCAGTTATATGGTCAGTCAGTTCTTA.

The V and J genes are TRBV14 and TRBJ2-1; D is perhaps TRBD2 (5 bases). The germline CDR1 and CDR2 sequences are SGHDN and FVKESK. The CDR3 runs 14 residues. Here the CDR3 DNA reads TGTGTCAACAGCCCCTTTCCTAGCTGGAATGAGCAGTTCTTC. Translation: CVNSPFPSWNEQFF.

The count of this clonotype is one. A junction end diverges from the germline sequence, so it may reflect a read error. This chain joins TRBV12-3 or TRBV12-4 and TRBJ1-6; D is uncertain. The CDR3 consists of 15 residues. The CDR3 reads CVSSSRRALGSPLHF. The CDR3 nucleotides read TGTGTCAGCAGTTCTCGCCGAGCCCTGGGTTCACCCCTCCACTTT.

A word on this clonotype: This could be a read error, since a much larger clone is one nucleotide away. The rearrangement uses TRBV11-1 and TRBJ2-4, with 13 bases identical to TRBD2. Germline CDR1 reads SGHAT; CDR2 reads FQDESV (reference sequence). The CDR3 length is 17 residues. CDR3 sequence: CANSFPGTSGTKNIQYF. The DNA for the CDR3 is TGTGCCAACAGCTTTCCCGGGACTAGCGGGACCAAAAACATTCAGTACTTC.

Comments on this clonotype: One end of the junction is discordant with germline, which a read error may explain. The chain has TRBV6-1 and TRBJ2-2; unclear D gene. Germline V gene sequence: CDR1 MNHNS, CDR2 SASEGT. The CDR3 totals 14 residues. The CDR3 sequence is CANSKLMGTGELFF. The CDR3 DNA reads as TGTGCCAACAGTAAATTGATGGGCACCGGGGAGCTGTTTTTT.

Points on this clonotype: A read error may explain this, as a much larger clone is one base away. This rearrangement joins TRBV7-2 to TRBJ2-1; 9 bases match TRBD2. CDR1 is SGHTA, CDR2 FQGNSA, per germline. This CDR3 region has 18 residues. Here the CDR3 reads CATSLVAGAPSSYNEQFF. The CDR3 DNA is TGTGCCACCAGCTTAGTAGCGGGAGCCCCGAGCTCCTACAATGAGCAGTTCTTC.

Remarks on this clonotype: Compared with germline, one end of the junction differs, possibly owing to a read error. The chain uses TRBV11-2 and TRBJ2-7; D might be TRBD1 (5 bases). The CDR3 runs to 15 residues. Looked up from germline, CDR1 is SGHAT and CDR2 is FQNNGV. In DNA, the CDR3 is TGTGTCAGCAGCTTAGATCAAGGGGCCCCCTACGAGCAGTGCTTC. This encodes CVSSLDQGAPYEQCF.

On this clonotype itself: Mismatch with germline at one junction end may stem from a read error. The rearrangement uses TRBV6-1 and TRBJ1-1; 12 positions agree with TRBD1. From germline, CDR1 is MNHNS and CDR2 SASEGT. CDR3 size: 13 residues. In nucleotides, the CDR3 is TGTGCCGTCGGGACAGGGGGCTTGACTGAGGCTTTCTTT. Its protein product is CAVGTGGLTEAFF.

Notes on this clonotype: This may come from a read error, since a much larger clone is one base off. This rearrangement joins TRBV11-3 to TRBJ2-1; 9 bases are shared with TRBD2. Losses at the gene ends were 7 bases for V and 7 bases for J; bases not matched to a gene: 8. The germline gives CDR1 SGHNT, CDR2 YENEEA. The CDR3 spans 14 residues. CDR3 sequence (DNA): TGTGCCAGCAACTGGGAAGGACTAGCGAATGAGCAGTTCTTC. This sequence encodes CASNWEGLANEQFF.

For this clonotype: The junction differs from germline at one of its ends, possibly a read error. The V call is TRBV28, the J call TRBJ2-7, with D possibly matching TRBD2 (6 bases). Germline CDR1 MDHEN, CDR2 SYDVKM. CDR3 length: 15 amino acids. The CDR3: CASTSRRVGGHELYF. CDR3 DNA: TGTGCCAGCACTTCCCGGCGGGTCGGGGGTCACGAGCTGTACTTC.

A remark on this clonotype: The junction departs from germline at one end; a sequencing error may be responsible. V gene TRBV6-5 combines with J gene TRBJ1-1; no firm D call. The CDR3 loop spans 14 amino acids. Germline CDR1 reads MNHEY; CDR2 reads SVGAGI. Here the CDR3 DNA reads TGTGCCAGCAGTTCGTCAGATATGAACGCCGAAGCTTCCTTT. Translating gives CASSSSDMNAEASF.

This clonotype was seen more than once but under ten times. The germline gene is not matched at one end of the junction; a read error may be the cause. The J gene is TRBJ2-3, the V gene TRBV11-3, with D possibly TRBD2 on 5 matching bases. This CDR3 has 15 residues. Germline V gene sequence: CDR1 SGHNT, CDR2 YENEEA. CDR3: CASTRREVSIDTQYF. The CDR3 nucleotides are TGTGCCAGTACCCGCCGGGAAGTAAGCATAGATACGCAGTATTTT.

A few counts support this clonotype. Mismatch with germline at one junction end may stem from a read error. The rearrangement joins TRBV2 to TRBJ2-7; 9 nucleotides match TRBD2. The CDR3 consists of 15 residues. Germline values: CDR1 SNHLY, CDR2 FYNNEI. The CDR3 DNA sequence: TGTGTCAGCAGTTTGACTAGCGGCGGGACCTACGAGCAGTACTTC. Translation: CVSSLTSGGTYEQYF. The full variable domain, in which reference TRBV2 and TRBJ2-7 provide the parts outside the CDR3, is EPEVTQTPSHQVTQMGQEVILRCVPISNHLYFYWYRQILGQKVEFLVSFYNNEISEKSEIFDDQFSVERPDGSNFTLKIRSTKLEDSAMYFCVSSLTSGGTYEQYFGPGTRLTVT.

Notes on this clonotype: Without the conserved terminal phenylalanine or tryptophan, this CDR3 likely stems from a read error. No DNA is shown, since the ends of the CDR3 on it are uncertain; the CDR3 is the one TCRdb lists. The chain recombines TRBV6-5 with TRBJ1-4. Germline CDR1 reads MNHEY; CDR2 reads SVGAGI. A total of 14 residues make up the CDR3, ends included. CDR3 protein: CASRPTEPYEKLLV.

Regarding this clonotype: Germline and junction disagree at one end, which may indicate a read error. The chain recombines TRBV4-3 with TRBJ2-7, with 7 bases lining up with TRBD1. The CDR3 contains 15 residues. From germline, CDR1 is LGHNA and CDR2 YSLEER. The CDR3 DNA is TGCCCCAGCAGCCAAGATTGGCCAGGGGGCTACGAGCAGTACTTC. This encodes CPSSQDWPGGYEQYF.

Concerning this clonotype: One end of the junction does not line up with germline, which may come from a read error. The genes are TRBV27 and TRBJ2-7, with a weak D call TRBD1 (5 bases). Germline lookup yields CDR1 MNHEY and CDR2 SMNVEV (reference sequence). The CDR3 consists of 14 residues. CDR3 DNA sequence: TGTGCCAGCAGTTTGGGGCAGTCAACCTACAAGCAGTACTTC. This encodes CASSLGQSTYKQYF.

A word on this clonotype: Its ends do not fully match the called genes, so a read error is possible. The CDR3 DNA reads as TGTGCCATCAGCCAGGACAGGAGCTGCACAAATACGCAGTATTTT. It is translated as CAISQDRSCTNTQYF. The genes are TRBV10-3 and TRBJ2-3, with 7 bases matching TRBD1. This CDR3 has 15 amino acids. CDR1 ENHRY and CDR2 SYGVKD come from the germline V gene.

This clonotype occurred many times. This rearrangement joins TRBV6-6 to TRBJ2-1, with TRBD2 identical over 14 bases. The trim removed 3 bases at V and 9 bases at J, leaving 7 bases unmatched. Germline V gives CDR1 MNHNY, CDR2 SVGAGI (reference sequence). The CDR3 runs 16 residues. CDR3 DNA sequence: TGTGCCAGCAGTTATCGACTAGCGGGAGGGCCAGGTGAGCAGTTCTTC. Translating it yields CASSYRLAGGPGEQFF.

Concerning this clonotype itself: At one boundary the junction diverges from the germline segment, which might be a read error. This chain links TRBV4-1 with TRBJ2-2, with D unresolved. CDR3 length: 15 amino acids. CDR1 is MGHRA and CDR2 is YSYEKL in the germline V gene. In DNA form, the CDR3 reads TGCACCAGCAGCCAGCGACAAAAGAACACTGGGGAGCTGTTTTTT. Amino acid sequence: CTSSQRQKNTGELFF.